The 30 T cell receptor beta chains presented below share a single source sample, sequenced in a study of blood T cell repertoires in COVID-19. TCRdb keeps only in-frame clones here, not all; method: immunoSEQ multiplex PCR. The sample consists of 30,000 to 50,000 clones, approximately 80% of them appearing once. Sequences were obtained from peripheral blood. The receptors shown here come from a man aged 45-65 years with active or convalescent COVID-19.

The rearrangement joins TRBV3-1 (or the pseudogene TRBV3-2) to TRBJ2-5; 8 bases are shared with TRBD2. The CDR3 length is 16 residues. Germline CDR1 reads LGHDT; CDR2 reads YNNKEL (reference sequence). J gave up 0 bases and V 0 bases, and 3 bases lay outside the gene matches. CDR3 bases: TGTGCCAGCAGCCAAGACACTAGCGGCCACCAAGAGACCCAGTACTTC. This codes for CASSQDTSGHQETQYF.

This chain connects TRBV3-1 (or the pseudogene TRBV3-2) to TRBJ1-4; unclear D gene. In germline, CDR1 is LGHDT, CDR2 YNNKEL (reference sequence). The CDR3 runs 14 residues. Trimming took off 0 bases at V and 4 bases at J, with 6 bases between the two ends. The CDR3 region is CASSQDFRNEKLFF. The CDR3 DNA is TGTGCCAGCAGCCAAGATTTCCGTAATGAAAAACTGTTTTTT.

As concerns this clone: Since no conserved phenylalanine or tryptophan closes the CDR3, a read error is the likely cause. The DNA is left out, because the CDR3 cannot be placed on it with certainty; the CDR3 is given as TCRdb lists it. The genes are TRBV5-1 and TRBJ1-3; TRBD1, the table's D call, was not compared with the DNA. CDR1 and CDR2 (germline): SGHRS, YFSETQ. The CDR3 is made up of 10 amino acids, end residues included. This CDR3 is CASSQDRSRR.

J is TRBJ2-3 and V is TRBV7-6; 7 nucleotides line up with TRBD2. CDR3 length: 16 amino acids. Germline V gene sequence: CDR1 SGHVS, CDR2 FNYEAQ. The V segment lost 1 base and the J segment 0 bases; nucleotides outside the gene matches: 4. CDR3 sequence: CASSLEVGGSTDTQYF. CDR3 in DNA: TGTGCCAGCAGCTTAGAGGTGGGGGGGAGCACAGATACGCAGTATTTT.

The chain employs TRBV5-8 and TRBJ2-7, with D unclear. Germline CDR1 and CDR2: SGHTS and YDEGEE. The CDR3 spans 10 residues. For the CDR3, the DNA is TGTGGGCCCGGGTCCTACGAGCAGTACTTC. Its translation is CGPGSYEQYF.

The V gene is TRBV10-1, the J gene TRBJ2-7, with 10 bases identical to TRBD1. The CDR3 length is 14 residues. V was clipped by 6 bases and J by 4 bases; unmatched bases: 6. Germline-derived CDR1 and CDR2 are WNHNN and SYGVQD (reference sequence). This CDR3 is CASRKTGGSYEQYF. For the CDR3, the DNA is TGCGCCAGCAGGAAGACAGGGGGCTCATACGAGCAGTACTTC.

This chain joins TRBV19 and TRBJ2-7; 7 bases align to TRBD1. Germline CDR1 LNHDA, CDR2 SQIVND (reference sequence). This CDR3 region has 16 residues. The J segment lost 4 bases and the V segment lost 1 base, leaving 10 bases of the junction unmatched. The CDR3 region is CASSIGRLTGMYEQYF. CDR3 nucleotides: TGTGCCAGTAGTATAGGACGTTTGACAGGGATGTACGAGCAGTACTTC.

The chain employs TRBV15 and TRBJ2-7, with TRBD1 identical over 8 bases. The CDR3 is 14 amino acids. Germline CDR1 and CDR2: LNHNV and YYDKDF (reference sequence). J gave up 4 bases and V 5 bases, and 7 bases lay outside the gene matches. The CDR3 sequence: CATSRRTGRYEQYF. The DNA of the CDR3 is TGTGCCACCAGCCGAAGGACAGGGAGATACGAGCAGTACTTC.

The chain is built from TRBV11-2 and TRBJ2-7; no reliable D call. The CDR3 length is 14 residues. Per the germline V gene, CDR1 is SGHAT and CDR2 is FQNNGV. Trimming took 5 bases from V and 4 from J, leaving 15 bases between them. The CDR3 loop reads CASSPILTGYEQYF. The DNA of the CDR3 is TGTGCCAGCAGCCCAATACTGACTGGTTACGAGCAGTACTTC. Combining the CDR3 with reference TRBV11-2 and TRBJ2-7 gives the whole variable domain EAGVAQSPRYKIIEKRQSVAFWCNPISGHATLYWYQQILGQGPKLLIQFQNNGVVDDSQLPKDRFSAERLKGVDSTLKIQPAKLEDSAVYLCASSPILTGYEQYFGPGTRLTVT.

The genes are TRBV19 and TRBJ2-3; no clear D. CDR3 length equals 15 residues. CDR1 and CDR2 from the germline V gene are LNHDA and SQIVND (reference sequence). Trimming cost V 0 bases and J 0 bases, with 7 bases left between them. For the CDR3, the DNA is TGTGCCAGTAGTATAGAGGCAGTTAGCACAGATACGCAGTATTTT. Its protein product is CASSIEAVSTDTQYF.

V is TRBV11-3 and J is TRBJ2-5, with 7 nucleotides matching TRBD1. Losses at the gene ends were 6 bases for V and 5 bases for J; bases not matched to a gene: 9. The CDR3 has 14 amino acids. Per the germline V gene, CDR1 is SGHNT and CDR2 is YENEEA. In DNA form, the CDR3 reads TGTGCCAGCAGTCAATCAGGGGGACGGGAGACCCAGTACTTC. It yields the protein CASSQSGGRETQYF.

CDR3 DNA sequence: TGTGCCAGCAGTTTATCCCAGTTCGTTCCCCTCCACTTT. Protein product: CASSLSQFVPLHF. The chain combines TRBV27 with TRBJ1-6; D remains unclear. From germline, CDR1 is MNHEY and CDR2 SMNVEV (reference sequence). This CDR3 has 13 residues. V gave up 0 bases and J gave up 13 bases, with 10 bases separating them.

The chain is built from TRBV6-4 and TRBJ2-7, with TRBD1 matching over 7 bases. This CDR3 spans 14 amino acids. With V trimmed by 7 bases and J by 1 base, 7 bases remained unmatched. Germline V gene data show CDR1 as MRHNA and CDR2 as SNTAGT. The CDR3 DNA sequence: TGTGCCAGCACTATCGACAGGGCTTCCTACGAGCAGTACTTC. Translating it yields CASTIDRASYEQYF.

This chain connects TRBV9 to TRBJ2-2; perhaps TRBD1 as D (5 bases). With 2 bases removed from V and 1 base from J, the gap between germline ends came to 6 bases. Germline V gene sequence: CDR1 SGDLS, CDR2 YYNGEE. The CDR3 length is 14 residues. The DNA of the CDR3 is TGTGCCAGCAGCGTTACAGGGAACACCGGGGAGCTGTTTTTT. It is translated as CASSVTGNTGELFF.

The chain joins TRBV7-8 to TRBJ1-4; tentative D call: TRBD1 (5 bases). The CDR3 covers 15 residues. Germline V lookup: CDR1 SGHVS, CDR2 FQNEAQ. V lost 1 base and J lost 7, with 13 bases in between. The CDR3, as DNA: TGTGCCAGCAGCTTAGTCAGGGTTGGTGGTGAAAAACTGTTTTTT. This gives the protein CASSLVRVGGEKLFF.

This clone came up once. The rearrangement links TRBV6-1 to TRBJ2-6; 11 bases match TRBD1. CDR1 and CDR2 (germline): MNHNS, SASEGT. CDR3 length equals 19 residues. Unmatched junction bases numbered 6, after V lost 2 bases and J lost 0 bases. CDR3 nucleotides: TGTGCCAGCAGTGAAAGGGGACAGGGGGTACACTCTGGGGCCAACGTCCTGACTTTC. Translated, it gives CASSERGQGVHSGANVLTF.

V is TRBV18 and J is TRBJ1-5, with 8 bases that match TRBD1. The CDR3 has 13 amino acids. The ends lost 2 bases at V and 11 bases at J; junction bases unmatched: 5. Germline lookup yields CDR1 KGHSH and CDR2 LQKENI. The CDR3 bases are TGTGCCAGCTCACCATCCGACAGGGGAGCCCAGCATTTT. It translates to CASSPSDRGAQHF.

The genes are TRBV2 and TRBJ1-1; possibly TRBD1 for D (5 bases). Looked up from germline, CDR1 is SNHLY and CDR2 is FYNNEI. This CDR3 has 13 amino acids. V lost 9 bases to trimming and J lost 3 bases, with 14 bases between them. Here the CDR3 reads CASVQGTDTEAFF. CDR3 DNA sequence: TGTGCCAGTGTTCAGGGTACGGACACTGAAGCTTTCTTT.

The rearrangement joins TRBV4-1 to TRBJ1-2; D is uncertain. CDR3 length: 15 amino acids. CDR1 and CDR2 (germline): MGHRA, YSYEKL. V dropped 4 bases and J dropped 4 bases, with 16 bases sitting between them. The CDR3 sequence: CASSPTPDTTYGYTF. CDR3 bases: TGCGCCAGCAGCCCAACCCCCGACACCACCTATGGCTACACCTTC.

J is TRBJ2-7 and V is TRBV25-1, with TRBD1 as a possible D gene (5 bases). Trimming removed 6 bases at V and 6 bases at J, with 24 bases between. CDR1 is MGHDK and CDR2 is SYGVNS in the germline V gene. The CDR3 is made up of 16 amino acids. The CDR3 reads CASSEHRAGSSFEQYF. CDR3 nucleotides: TGTGCCAGCAGCGAACATAGGGCAGGGTCCAGCTTCGAGCAGTACTTC.

This chain connects TRBV3-1 (or the pseudogene TRBV3-2) to TRBJ1-5; 8 nucleotides line up with TRBD1. Per germline, CDR1 LGHDT and CDR2 YNNKEL (reference sequence). J lost 5 bases, V lost 1 base, and 10 bases had no gene match. This CDR3 has 17 amino acids. The CDR3 DNA sequence: TGTGCCAGCAGCCAAGCCTACCCAGGGGGCGCGGATCAGCCCCAGCATTTT. As protein: CASSQAYPGGADQPQHF.

This clone was observed once. The rearrangement links TRBV5-1 to TRBJ2-5, with 7 bases that match TRBD2. V lost 4 bases to trimming and J lost 5 bases; unmatched junction nucleotides: 5. The CDR3 is made up of 13 amino acids. The germline V gene has CDR1 SGHRS and CDR2 YFSETQ. The CDR3 protein is CASSRPGGETQYF. Here the CDR3 DNA reads TGCGCCAGCAGCCGGCCCGGGGGGGAGACCCAGTACTTC. The full variable domain, with the rest looked up from reference TRBV5-1 and TRBJ2-5, is KAGVTQTPRYLIKTRGQQVTLSCSPISGHRSVSWYQQTPGQGLQFLFEYFSETQRNKGNFPGRFSGRQFSNSRSEMNVSTLELGDSALYLCASSRPGGETQYFGPGTRLLVL.

CDR3 sequence: CASSQDWGGTGSKNIQYF. The CDR3 DNA reads as TGCGCCAGCAGCCAAGATTGGGGGGGTACGGGATCCAAAAACATTCAGTACTTC. V is TRBV4-1 and J is TRBJ2-4, with 7 bases aligning to TRBD2. V was clipped by 0 bases and J by 2 bases; unmatched bases: 10. The germline gives CDR1 MGHRA, CDR2 YSYEKL. This CDR3 is built from 18 residues.

The chain is built from TRBV6-5 and TRBJ2-2, with 10 bases lining up with TRBD1. The CDR3 runs to 15 residues. V shed 3 bases, J shed 6 bases, and the junction held 4 bases outside the gene matches. From germline, CDR1 is MNHEY and CDR2 SVGAGI. The CDR3 DNA reads as TGTGCCAGCAGTTATCGCGGACAGGGGGCCGGGGAGCTGTTTTTT. As protein: CASSYRGQGAGELFF.

The rearrangement links TRBV9 to TRBJ2-7, with TRBD2 identical over 8 bases. Germline assignment: CDR1 SGDLS and CDR2 YYNGEE. V shed 0 bases, J shed 3 bases, and the junction held 5 bases outside the gene matches. The CDR3 sequence is 15 residues long. The CDR3 reads CASSVAGGDGYEQYF. CDR3 coding DNA: TGTGCCAGCAGCGTAGCGGGGGGGGACGGCTACGAGCAGTACTTC.

This chain joins TRBV6-4 and TRBJ2-7; D gene unclear. V was cut by 7 bases and J by 7 bases, with 26 bases left in between. The germline gives CDR1 MRHNA, CDR2 SNTAGT. CDR3 size: 16 residues. CDR3 loop: CASKRFLHPGFWEQYF. As DNA, the CDR3 is TGTGCCAGCAAGAGGTTTTTACACCCCGGATTTTGGGAGCAGTACTTC.

This clone was seen just once. The chain links TRBV4-1 to TRBJ1-4; no definite D call. The CDR3 length is 15 residues. Germline V gene data show CDR1 as MGHRA and CDR2 as YSYEKL. V dropped 2 bases and J dropped 3 bases, with 10 bases sitting between them. The CDR3 loop reads CASSQSRVSNEKLFF. CDR3 DNA sequence: TGCGCCAGCAGCCAAAGCCGGGTCTCTAATGAAAAACTGTTTTTT.

The chain carries TRBV6-5 and TRBJ2-7; D possibly corresponds to TRBD2 (6 bases). Per germline, CDR1 MNHEY and CDR2 SVGAGI. V was shortened by 6 bases and J by 3 bases, with 15 bases between the two germline ends. This CDR3 has 14 residues. DNA of the CDR3: TGTGCCAGCAGACCCCCGACTAGGAGCTACGAGCAGTACTTC. Protein sequence: CASRPPTRSYEQYF.

The chain uses TRBV28 and TRBJ1-2, with D unclear. Trimming cost V 7 bases and J 8 bases, with 14 bases left between them. This CDR3 region has 12 residues. Per the germline V gene, CDR1 is MDHEN and CDR2 is SYDVKM. For the CDR3, the DNA is TGTGCCAGCACCCCGGGCGCGGGGGGCTACACCTTC. Its translation: CASTPGAGGYTF.

This clone came up once. The chain recombines TRBV7-9 with TRBJ1-1, with 12 bases that match TRBD1. The junction had 4 bases not matched to a gene; V was cut back by 0 bases and J by 5 bases. Germline CDR1 reads SEHNR; CDR2 reads FQNEAQ (reference sequence). The CDR3 sequence is 16 residues long. CDR3 in DNA: TGTGCCAGCAGCTTAGCGGGACAGGGGGCGCGGACTGAAGCTTTCTTT. Its translation: CASSLAGQGARTEAFF.